This is a list of T cell receptor beta chains from one sample in a study of identical twins. In TCRdb, the 5' RACE reads were re-called with MiXCR into one record per CDR3 protein. The profile covers a few hundred thousand distinct CDR3 sequences, with roughly a tenth appearing a single time and 9% to 10% taken by the ten largest. The specimen was memory T cells sorted from blood. Every receptor here comes from a man in his fifties in good health. The CDR3 runs from the conserved cysteine through the conserved F or W. A D gene is named only where the DNA matches it firmly. Only part of the rows carry a size: once, few, many, or a class if the clone is expanded.

CDR3nt | CDR3aa | d_gene | abundance | j_gene | v_gene
TGTGCCAGCAGCTTAGGTAGCGGACCCTGGGATACGCAGTATTTT | CASSLGSGPWDTQYF | - | - | TRBJ2-3 | TRBV11-2
TGTGCCAGCAGCTTAGTACAGGGGGGGAGCTACACCTTC | CASSLVQGGSYTF | TRBD1 | few | TRBJ1-2 | TRBV7-2
TGTGCCAGCAGGCGGACTAATGAAAAACTGTTTTTT | CASRRTNEKLFF | - | many | TRBJ1-4 | TRBV28
TGTGCCAGCACCTACCCTGGGTGGGAGACCCAGTACTTC | CASTYPGWETQYF | - | - | TRBJ2-5 | TRBV6-2/TRBV6-3
TGTGCCAGCAGCTTACAGCAGGGAATGACTGAAGCTTTCTTT | CASSLQQGMTEAFF | - | many | TRBJ1-1 | TRBV7-2
TGTGCCAGCAGTTTAGCGGAGGCAGGACATCAGCCCCAGCATTTT | CASSLAEAGHQPQHF | - | - | TRBJ1-5 | TRBV12-3/TRBV12-4
TGCGCCAGCAGCTTGGGCTCCGGGACAGGGGTGGCAGATACGCAGTATTTT | CASSLGSGTGVADTQYF | TRBD1 | - | TRBJ2-3 | TRBV5-1
TGCAGCGTTGAAGATCGAAGGGAATATGAGCAGTTCTTC | CSVEDRREYEQFF | - | many | TRBJ2-1 | TRBV29-1
TGCAGTGCTAGTCTGTACACAGATACGCAGTATTTT | CSASLYTDTQYF | - | - | TRBJ2-3 | TRBV20-1
TGTGCCATCAGTGAGTCGATTAGGTCACGCGGCCCTGGGAGGATGGGAGTGTCCGGCAATGAGCAGTTCTTC | CAISESIRSRGPGRMGVSGNEQFF | - | many | TRBJ2-1 | TRBV10-3
TGTGCCAGCAGCCCCGAGACAGGGCCCTACAATGAGCAGTTCTTC | CASSPETGPYNEQFF | TRBD1 | - | TRBJ2-1 | TRBV11-2
TGCGCCAGCAGCTTGGTCACAGGGACTGAAGCTTTCTTT | CASSLVTGTEAFF | - | many | TRBJ1-1 | TRBV5-1
TGTGCCAGCAGCTTATTTCCACGGACAGATTACGAGCAGTACTTC | CASSLFPRTDYEQYF | - | few | TRBJ2-7 | TRBV7-9
TGCGCCAGCAGCCAAGCGGGAGGAAAAAACAATGAGCAGTTCTTC | CASSQAGGKNNEQFF | TRBD2 | many | TRBJ2-1 | TRBV4-1
TGCAGCGTTGTTGGGGGGCCTAGCACAGATACGCGGTATTTT | CSVVGGPSTDTRYF | - | - | TRBJ2-3 | TRBV29-1
TGTGCCAGCAGCTCGGGACTATCCAATGAGCAGTTCTTC | CASSSGLSNEQFF | TRBD2 | few | TRBJ2-1 | TRBV11-2
TGCAGCGTCGAAAGGGATGAAAAACTGTTTTTT | CSVERDEKLFF | - | many | TRBJ1-4 | TRBV29-1
TGCGCCAGCAGCCAACAGGGACAGGGGAACACTGAAGCTTTCTTT | CASSQQGQGNTEAFF | TRBD1 | few | TRBJ1-1 | TRBV5-1
TGCAGCGTCCGACAGAAAGTGAACACTGAAGCTTTCTTT | CSVRQKVNTEAFF | - | - | TRBJ1-1 | TRBV29-1
TGTGCCAGCAGCCAAGAAAGGTCCCGCTCCTACAATGAGCAGTTCTTC | CASSQERSRSYNEQFF | - | - | TRBJ2-1 | TRBV3-1
TGTGCCAGCAGCTCGGGACAGAACAACGAGCAGTACTTC | CASSSGQNNEQYF | TRBD1 | - | TRBJ2-7 | TRBV11-2
TGTGCCAGCAGCCAAGAGATCAGACTCTCACCCCTCCACTTT | CASSQEIRLSPLHF | - | many | TRBJ1-6 | TRBV14
TGCGCCAGCAGCCATAATCAGGGGGATTTCTACAATGAGCAGTTCTTC | CASSHNQGDFYNEQFF | TRBD1 | once | TRBJ2-1 | TRBV4-3